This T cell receptor beta chain was documented in a study of shared clonotypes between healthy human individuals. Study-level points and caveats: A few donors had roughly 5% of their naive CD4 clonotypes in common.

Donors had no recently reported acute infections or vaccinations and were HIV-negative. A CD45RA+ naive subset and a CD45RA-negative memory subset were split from CD4+ cells. This clone occurred many times. Its antigen remains unknown. V dropped 1 base and J dropped 7; count of bases not matched to a gene: 7. Germline V gives CDR1 SGHTS, CDR2 YDEGEE. The CDR3 is 15 residues long. Authors' processing steps: ImmunoSEQ junction-only sequences lacked quality scores, so their filtering differed. The data were produced by immunoSEQ multiplex PCR, yet TCRdb's version contains in-frame clones alone and is incomplete. The DNA was the basis for D and trimming; V, J and clone size are from that table. This table has roughly 1,100,000 clones, 65% to 80% appearing once.

The V call is TRBV5-8, the J call TRBJ2-1; 8 bases match TRBD2. This receptor was obtained from a man aged 18 to 35 in good health. Sequencing was performed on memory CD4+ T cells sorted from blood. Subset noted: CD45RA-negative fraction. Here the CDR3 DNA reads TGTGCCAGCAGCTTGCTGGGACTAGGTCCAAATGAGCAGTTCTTC. Translation: CASSLLGLGPNEQFF.